This entry lists 8 T cell receptor beta chains sequenced from one sample in a study of neurological immune-mediated disorders. One entry per CDR3 protein results from TCRdb running MiXCR on the 5' RACE reads. In the table there are 25,000 to 35,000 distinct CDR3 sequences, 9.5% to 15% of which are singletons. Sequencing was performed on PBMCs. The receptors were sampled from a man in his sixties in good health.

This clonotype was detected many times. The chain employs TRBV7-9 and TRBJ1-4, with D hard to call. CDR3 length: 13 residues. V lost 6 bases and J 8 bases, leaving 13 bases between the germline ends. Germline CDR1 and CDR2: SEHNR and FQNEAQ (reference sequence). The CDR3 DNA is TGTGCCAGCAGGCAAAACCGGGAGGAAAAACTGTTTTTT. Protein product: CASRQNREEKLFF.

This clonotype was recorded at least ten times. CDR3: CASSLAGRTRDEQYF. The CDR3, as DNA: TGTGCCAGCAGCTTAGCGGGGCGTACGAGGGACGAGCAGTACTTC. This chain connects TRBV7-8 to TRBJ2-7; TRBD1 or TRBD2 may be the D gene (5 bases each). The germline gives CDR1 SGHVS, CDR2 FQNEAQ. The CDR3 has 15 residues. Trimming stripped 0 bases from V and 5 bases from J, with 14 bases between.

This clonotype has ten or more counts. This chain joins TRBV5-1 and TRBJ2-7; TRBD2 matches 10 bases. CDR3 length equals 15 residues. Germline CDR1 SGHRS, CDR2 YFSETQ. With V trimmed by 3 bases and J by 3 bases, 6 bases remained unmatched. CDR3: CASSSPLAGVYEQYF. The CDR3 nucleotides read TGCGCCAGCAGCTCCCCGCTAGCGGGAGTCTACGAGCAGTACTTC.

This clonotype has a count of ten or more. The V gene is TRBV5-1, the J gene TRBJ2-1, with D perhaps matching TRBD1 (5 bases). The length of the CDR3 is 14 residues. V lost 4 bases and J 8 bases, leaving 16 bases between the germline ends. The V gene's germline CDR1 is SGHRS and CDR2 YFSETQ. CDR3 amino acids: CASSPQPRADEQFF. In DNA, the CDR3 is TGCGCCAGCAGCCCACAGCCCAGGGCGGATGAGCAGTTCTTC.

This clonotype was seen many times. The CDR3 nucleotides read TGCAGTGCCGAGCCGGGACCGCGGTCTTCGGTCCAGTACTTC. Translation gives CSAEPGPRSSVQYF. V is TRBV20-1 and J is TRBJ2-7; either TRBD1 or TRBD2 may supply D (5 bases each). The CDR3 has 14 residues. CDR1 is DFQATT and CDR2 is SNEGSKA in the germline V gene (reference sequence). Trimming cost V 6 bases and J 10 bases, with 25 bases left between them.

This clonotype has ten or more counts. The rearrangement uses TRBV12-3 or TRBV12-4 and TRBJ2-2, with D unresolved. There are 16 residues in the CDR3. V lost 3 bases and J lost 5, with 16 bases in between. The CDR3 bases are TGTGCCAGCAGTTTGGAGACCCGTATCCTTACCGGGGAGCTGTTTTTT. Translating gives CASSLETRILTGELFF.

At least ten counts were recorded for this clonotype. The V gene is TRBV7-3, the J gene TRBJ2-2, with 7 bases fitting TRBD2. Germline lookup yields CDR1 SGHTA and CDR2 FQGTGA. The V gene end was trimmed by 5 bases and the J gene end by 1 base; junction bases not matched to a gene: 4. There are 15 residues in the CDR3. The chain's CDR3 is CASSQGRGNTGELFF. The DNA of the CDR3 is TGTGCCAGCAGCCAAGGGAGGGGGAACACCGGGGAGCTGTTTTTT.

This clonotype was recorded many times. J is TRBJ1-2 and V is TRBV12-3 or TRBV12-4, with 7 bases lining up with TRBD1. CDR3 length: 14 amino acids. Trimming cost V 2 bases and J 2 bases; bases outside gene matches: 2. The DNA for the CDR3 is TGTGCCAGCAGTTTACAGGGGGGGAACTATGGCTACACCTTC. The encoded protein is CASSLQGGNYGYTF.